Below, one T cell receptor beta chain is given with its context. The antigen is unknown. This CDR3 comprises 18 residues. The sample belongs to a study of blood T cells in healthy people across ages. Findings of the study overall: Diversity of TCR beta per million T cells declined in a roughly linear way with age.

Combining a sample-barcoded 5' primer with a J-beta primer mix, a second PCR ran for about 7 to 11 cycles. Tagging of each cDNA molecule was performed by a template-switch adaptor with 12 random nucleotides. TCRdb re-analysed the 5' RACE reads in MiXCR, keeping a single row per CDR3 protein. Counted here are roughly 1,800,000 distinct CDR3 sequences, 40% to 55% occurring once; the ten biggest clones make up approximately 2.1%. Material for sequencing was blood. V gene TRBV21-1 combines with J gene TRBJ2-6; TRBD1 reflects the table's D call only, with no check against the DNA. TRBV21-1 is flagged as a pseudogene. The clonotype was recovered from a woman between 35 and 50 years old in good health. CDR3 sequence reads: CASSKGATGVSGANVLTF. CDR3 bases: TGTGCCAGCAGCAAAGGAGCGACAGGGGTCTCTGGGGCCAACGTCCTGACTTTC.